Listed below are T cell receptor beta chains from one sample, sequenced in a study of cytomegalovirus exposure and HLA in healthy donors. The data were produced by immunoSEQ multiplex PCR, yet TCRdb's version contains in-frame clones alone and is incomplete. Among 85,000 to 95,000 clones listed, approximately 7.7% were seen once. Sample: PBMCs. The receptors were gathered from a man between 50 and 59 years old in good health and CMV-seronegative. CDR3s include the opening cysteine and the closing phenylalanine or tryptophan. D genes are given only for firm matches. Clone size is shown for a subset of rows, as once, few, many or a class of expanded clone.

TRBV7-2	TRBJ2-6	NA	few	CASSLIGSGANVLTF	TGTGCCAGCAGCTTAATCGGCTCTGGGGCCAACGTCCTGACTTTC
TRBV29-1	TRBJ2-1	NA	NA	CSGASLAVHEQFF	TGCAGCGGGGCAAGTTTGGCTGTCCATGAGCAGTTCTTC
TRBV7-2	TRBJ2-7	TRBD1	few	CASSLGQDYEQYF	TGTGCCAGCAGCCTCGGACAGGACTACGAGCAGTACTTC
TRBV7-6	TRBJ2-5	TRBD1	few	CASSLLDRDQETQYF	TGTGCCAGCAGCCTACTGGACAGGGACCAAGAGACCCAGTACTTC
TRBV11-1	TRBJ1-2	NA	few	CASSLSQSDYTF	TGTGCCAGCAGCTTAAGTCAGAGCGACTACACCTTC
TRBV5-1	TRBJ1-5	NA	NA	CASSLTGNSNQPQHF	TGCGCCAGCAGCTTAACAGGGAATAGCAATCAGCCCCAGCATTTT
TRBV28	TRBJ2-7	TRBD1	NA	CASSLSGQGATYEQSF	TGTGCCAGCAGTTTATCCGGACAGGGCGCTACCTACGAGCAGTCCTTC
TRBV6-5	TRBJ2-2	TRBD2	NA	CASSYRGLAPGELFF	TGTGCCAGCAGTTACCGCGGACTAGCGCCCGGGGAGCTGTTTTTT
TRBV9	TRBJ2-1	TRBD2	NA	CASSPRGLAGYEQFF	TGTGCCAGCAGCCCCAGAGGACTAGCGGGTTATGAGCAGTTCTTC
TRBV7-2	TRBJ2-1	NA	few	CASSPGTSGFIWNEQFF	TGTGCCAGCAGCCCGGGGACTTCGGGATTTATTTGGAATGAGCAGTTCTTC
TRBV28	TRBJ2-3	TRBD2	NA	CASSLVGRDTDTQYF	TGTGCCAGCAGTTTAGTAGGGAGGGACACAGATACGCAGTATTTT
TRBV7-9	TRBJ1-2	NA	few	CASSPLVQTNYGYTF	TGTGCCAGCAGCCCCCTTGTCCAGACTAACTATGGCTACACCTTC
TRBV11-2	TRBJ2-1	TRBD2	NA	CASSYPRLAGGHAYNEQFF	TGTGCCAGCAGCTACCCGCGGTTAGCGGGGGGGCACGCCTACAATGAGCAGTTCTTC
TRBV7-2	TRBJ2-3	TRBD2	NA	CASSAWLAGGPDTQYF	TGTGCCAGCAGCGCCTGGCTAGCGGGAGGGCCAGATACGCAGTATTTT
TRBV6-5	TRBJ2-3	TRBD1	NA	CASRWDRGKTDTQYF	TGTGCCAGCAGATGGGACAGGGGAAAAACAGATACGCAGTATTTT
TRBV28	TRBJ2-5	NA	few	CASSLTTDRPKETQYF	TGTGCCAGCAGCCTGACCACCGACAGGCCCAAAGAGACCCAGTACTTC
TRBV5-1	TRBJ2-7	TRBD1	NA	CASSFRQGDHEQYF	TGCGCCAGCAGCTTCAGACAGGGGGACCACGAGCAGTACTTC
TRBV28	TRBJ1-1	NA	few	CASSPSVFSEAFF	TGTGCCAGCAGTCCTTCAGTCTTTTCCGAAGCTTTCTTT
TRBV5-4	TRBJ2-3	TRBD1	NA	CASSVGQNTDTQYF	TGTGCCAGCAGCGTGGGACAGAACACAGATACGCAGTATTTT
TRBV7-6	TRBJ2-3	NA	NA	CASSLAADTQYF	TGTGCCAGCAGCTTAGCAGCGGATACGCAGTATTTT
TRBV27	TRBJ1-5	TRBD1	NA	CASRDRGADSNQPQHF	TGTGCCAGCAGGGACAGGGGGGCGGATAGCAATCAGCCCCAGCATTTT
TRBV10-3	TRBJ2-7	TRBD2	NA	CAISDPGLAGYEQYF	TGTGCCATCAGTGATCCGGGACTAGCGGGATACGAGCAGTACTTC
TRBV11-2	TRBJ1-1	NA	NA	CASNEGAEAFF	TGTGCCAGCAACGAAGGGGCTGAAGCTTTCTTT
TRBV29-1	TRBJ2-5	TRBD2	once	CSAGLAEARQYF	TGCAGCGCTGGACTAGCGGAGGCAAGGCAGTACTTC
TRBV7-2	TRBJ2-3	TRBD2	NA	CASSVAGGGTDTQYF	TGTGCCAGCAGCGTAGCGGGAGGGGGCACAGATACGCAGTATTTT
TRBV7-6	TRBJ2-5	NA	few	CASSPLVIETQYF	TGTGCCAGCAGCCCCCTAGTGATAGAGACCCAGTACTTC
TRBV28	TRBJ2-3	NA	few	CASSSPETSSTDTQYF	TGTGCCAGCAGTTCTCCAGAGACTTCTAGCACAGATACGCAGTATTTT
TRBV28	TRBJ1-2	TRBD1	few	CASSTAGQRYGYTF	TGTGCCAGCAGTACCGCGGGACAGAGGTATGGCTACACCTTC
TRBV28	TRBJ2-5	TRBD1	NA	CASSRYGDSQETQYF	TGTGCCAGCAGCCGCTACGGGGACAGTCAAGAGACCCAGTACTTC
TRBV14	TRBJ2-7	NA	few	CASSQQGSYEQYF	TGTGCCAGCAGCCAGCAGGGGAGCTACGAGCAGTACTTC
TRBV27	TRBJ2-3	NA	few	CASSLSGTDTQYF	TGTGCCAGCAGTTTAAGCGGCACAGATACGCAGTATTTT